This paragraph reports one T cell receptor beta chain. No antigen is known for it. The data were obtained in a study of vaccination and CD4 T cells after COVID-19. Across the study: The makeup of the convalescents was six males and four females, two of them Hispanic. A median of about 98 days (range 35 to 161) separated diagnosis from post-COVID sampling. Overlapping peptides of the spike proteins of SARS-CoV-2, HCoV-NL63, HCoV-OC43 and HCoV-229E were used for cell stimulation.

Sequence data for DNA of cultured CD4+ T cells were generated by the Oncomine TCR Beta short-read assay. TCRdb re-analysed the PCR reads in MiXCR, keeping a single row per CDR3 protein. The sample consists of fewer than 20,000 distinct CDR3 sequences, about 63% of them appearing once. Documented treatment: roughly 11-day PBMC culture with coronavirus spike peptide pools or control peptides (ViraFEST assay). ViraFEST relied on peptide pools to expand antigen-specific T cells; the TCRs were sequenced afterward. Germline CDR1 and CDR2: DFQATT and SNEGSKA (reference sequence). This CDR3 region has 13 residues. The ends were cut back, 3 bases at V and 3 bases at J, with 11 bases in the middle.

This clonotype was sampled from a human donor who had recovered from COVID-19. The sample taken for sequencing was CD4+ T cells from blood, cultured in vitro. This chain connects TRBV20-1 to TRBJ1-1, with D possibly TRBD1 on 6 matching bases. The CDR3 spells CSARTGWDTEAFF. DNA of the CDR3: TGCAGTGCTAGGACAGGATGGGACACTGAAGCTTTCTTT.